Each of the 5 T cell receptor beta chains below was sequenced from the same sample in a study of blood T cell repertoires in COVID-19. Only in-frame clones appear in the TCRdb table, and some are missing; sequencing was by immunoSEQ multiplex PCR. The sample contains 300,000 to 350,000 clones, about 92% of which appear only once. Sequenced material: peripheral blood. The receptors stem from a woman aged 60 to 75 with COVID-19, enrolled during active disease.

V is TRBV5-5 and J is TRBJ2-7; a weak D match, TRBD1 (5 bases). The CDR3 has 14 residues. In germline, CDR1 is SGHKS, CDR2 YYEKEE (reference sequence). V was shortened by 0 bases and J by 0 bases, with 7 bases between the two germline ends. CDR3 sequence (DNA): TGTGCCAGCAGCTTGGGCCAGGGCTCCTACGAGCAGTACTTC. This encodes CASSLGQGSYEQYF.

The rearrangement uses TRBV11-2 and TRBJ1-2; a possible D gene is TRBD1 (5 bases). V lost 3 bases to trimming and J lost 2 bases, with 7 bases between them. Germline CDR1 is SGHAT and CDR2 is FQNNGV. CDR3 length: 13 residues. The CDR3 loop reads CASSLGPNYGYTF. The DNA of the CDR3 is TGTGCCAGCAGCTTGGGGCCGAACTATGGCTACACCTTC.

V gene TRBV5-4 combines with J gene TRBJ1-2; the match to TRBD1 covers 10 bases. The CDR3 consists of 16 residues. Per germline, CDR1 SGHNT and CDR2 YYREEE (reference sequence). With V trimmed by 0 bases and J by 4 bases, 6 bases remained unmatched. The CDR3 protein is CASSLAPDRGTYGYTF. The CDR3 DNA is TGTGCCAGCAGCTTGGCCCCGGACAGGGGGACCTATGGCTACACCTTC.

This clone has a count of ten or more. The chain is built from TRBV7-9 and TRBJ1-2, with D hard to call. Per the germline V gene, CDR1 is SEHNR and CDR2 is FQNEAQ (reference sequence). Deletions cut 5 bases from V and 4 bases from J, with 20 bases between. The CDR3 extends over 16 amino acids. This CDR3 reads CASSPQEEWVFYGYTF. CDR3 bases: TGTGCCAGCAGCCCCCAGGAGGAGTGGGTCTTCTATGGCTACACCTTC.

V and J are TRBV10-1 and TRBJ1-1; D might be TRBD1 (6 bases). The V end lost 8 bases, the J end lost 3 bases, and 16 bases lay between the germline ends. There are 14 residues in the CDR3. CDR1 and CDR2 from the germline V gene are WNHNN and SYGVQD (reference sequence). The CDR3, as DNA: TGCGCCAGCGGGGAACAGGGACCGGACACTGAAGCTTTCTTT. Translating it yields CASGEQGPDTEAFF.